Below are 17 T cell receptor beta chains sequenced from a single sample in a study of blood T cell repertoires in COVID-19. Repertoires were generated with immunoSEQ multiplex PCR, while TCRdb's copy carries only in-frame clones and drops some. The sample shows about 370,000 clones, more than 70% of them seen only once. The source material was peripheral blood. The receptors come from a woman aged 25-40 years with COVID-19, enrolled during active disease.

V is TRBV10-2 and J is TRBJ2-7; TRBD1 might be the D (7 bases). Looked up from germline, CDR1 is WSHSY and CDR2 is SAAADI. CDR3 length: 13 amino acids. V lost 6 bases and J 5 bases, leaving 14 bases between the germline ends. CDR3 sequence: CASRLEGADEQYF. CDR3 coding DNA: TGCGCCAGCAGGCTGGAGGGGGCGGACGAGCAGTACTTC.

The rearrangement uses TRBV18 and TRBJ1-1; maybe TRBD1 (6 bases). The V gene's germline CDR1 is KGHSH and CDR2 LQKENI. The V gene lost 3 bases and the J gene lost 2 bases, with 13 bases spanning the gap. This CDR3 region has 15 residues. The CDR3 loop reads CASSPSGQFNTEAFF. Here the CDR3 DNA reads TGTGCCAGCTCACCTTCCGGACAGTTCAACACTGAAGCTTTCTTT.

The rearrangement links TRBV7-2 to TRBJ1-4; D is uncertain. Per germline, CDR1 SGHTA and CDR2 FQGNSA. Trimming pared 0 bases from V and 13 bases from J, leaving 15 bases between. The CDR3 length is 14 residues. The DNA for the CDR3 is TGTGCCAGCAGCTTAGCGCTGTTCGAAGCGGGACTGTTTTTT. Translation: CASSLALFEAGLFF.

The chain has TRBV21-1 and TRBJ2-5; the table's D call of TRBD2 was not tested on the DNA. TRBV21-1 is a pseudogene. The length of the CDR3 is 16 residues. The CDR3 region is CASSDERGGPEETQYF. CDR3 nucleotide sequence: TGTGCCAGCAGCGATGAGCGGGGAGGGCCCGAAGAGACCCAGTACTTC.

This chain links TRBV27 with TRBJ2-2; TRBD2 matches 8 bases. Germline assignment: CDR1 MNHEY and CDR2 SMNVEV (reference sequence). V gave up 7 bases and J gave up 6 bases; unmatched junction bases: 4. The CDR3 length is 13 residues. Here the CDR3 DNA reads TGTGCCAGCAAGGGAGCGGGAGCCGGGGAGCTGTTTTTT. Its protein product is CASKGAGAGELFF.

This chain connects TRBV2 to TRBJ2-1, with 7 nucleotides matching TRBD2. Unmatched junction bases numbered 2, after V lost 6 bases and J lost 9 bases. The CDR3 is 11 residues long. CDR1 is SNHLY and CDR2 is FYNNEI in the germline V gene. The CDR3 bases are TGTGCCAGCAGGGCGGGGGTTGAGCAGTTCTTC. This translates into CASRAGVEQFF.

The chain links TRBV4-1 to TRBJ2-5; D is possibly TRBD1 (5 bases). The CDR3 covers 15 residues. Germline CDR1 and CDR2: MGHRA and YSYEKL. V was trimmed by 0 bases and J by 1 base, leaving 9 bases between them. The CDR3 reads CASSQDSRAQETQYF. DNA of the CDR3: TGCGCCAGCAGCCAAGATTCCAGGGCCCAAGAGACCCAGTACTTC.

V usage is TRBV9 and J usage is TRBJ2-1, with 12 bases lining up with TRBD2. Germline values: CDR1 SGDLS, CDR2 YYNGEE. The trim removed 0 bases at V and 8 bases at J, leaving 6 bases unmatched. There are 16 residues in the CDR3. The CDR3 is CASSVATSGSRDEQFF. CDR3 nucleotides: TGTGCCAGCAGCGTAGCGACTAGCGGGAGTCGGGATGAGCAGTTCTTC.

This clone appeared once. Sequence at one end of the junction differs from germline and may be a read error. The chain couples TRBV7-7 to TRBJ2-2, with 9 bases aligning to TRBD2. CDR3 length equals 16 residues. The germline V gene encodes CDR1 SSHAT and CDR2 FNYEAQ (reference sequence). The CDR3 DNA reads TGTGCTAGCAGCTTAGAGCGGGGGGCAAACACCGGGGAGCTGTTTTTT. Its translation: CASSLERGANTGELFF.

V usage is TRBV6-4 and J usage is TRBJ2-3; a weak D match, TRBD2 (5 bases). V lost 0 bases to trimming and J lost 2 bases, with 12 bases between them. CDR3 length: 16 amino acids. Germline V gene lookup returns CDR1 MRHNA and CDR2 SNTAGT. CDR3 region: CASSDSGEAITDTQYF. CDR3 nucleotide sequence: TGTGCCAGCAGTGACTCCGGGGAAGCAATCACAGATACGCAGTATTTT.

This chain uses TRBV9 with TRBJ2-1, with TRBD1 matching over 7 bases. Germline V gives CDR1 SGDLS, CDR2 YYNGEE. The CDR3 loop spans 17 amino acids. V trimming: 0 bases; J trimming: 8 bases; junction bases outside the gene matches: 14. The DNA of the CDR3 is TGTGCCAGCAGCGTAGTTGAGTGGGACAGCCCCTTCGATGAGCAGTTCTTC. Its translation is CASSVVEWDSPFDEQFF.

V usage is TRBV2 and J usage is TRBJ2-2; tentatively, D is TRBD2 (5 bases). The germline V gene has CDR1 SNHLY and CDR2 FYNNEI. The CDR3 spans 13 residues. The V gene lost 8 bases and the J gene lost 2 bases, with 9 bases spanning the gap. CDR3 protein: CASDPGNTGELFF. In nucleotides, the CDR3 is TGTGCCAGCGACCCGGGAAACACCGGGGAGCTGTTTTTT.

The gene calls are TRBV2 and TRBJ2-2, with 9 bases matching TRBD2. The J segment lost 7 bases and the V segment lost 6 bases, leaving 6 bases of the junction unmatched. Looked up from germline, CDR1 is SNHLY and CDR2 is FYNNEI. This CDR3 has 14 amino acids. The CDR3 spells CASRQLAGGGELFF. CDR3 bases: TGTGCCAGCAGGCAACTAGCGGGCGGCGGGGAGCTGTTTTTT.

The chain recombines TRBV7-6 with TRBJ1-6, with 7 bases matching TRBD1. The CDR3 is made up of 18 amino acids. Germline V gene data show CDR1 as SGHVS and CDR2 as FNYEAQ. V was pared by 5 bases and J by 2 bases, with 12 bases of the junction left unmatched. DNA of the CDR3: TGTGCCAGCAGCCCAAAGACAGGGACAATAACCTATAATTCACCCCTCCACTTT. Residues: CASSPKTGTITYNSPLHF.

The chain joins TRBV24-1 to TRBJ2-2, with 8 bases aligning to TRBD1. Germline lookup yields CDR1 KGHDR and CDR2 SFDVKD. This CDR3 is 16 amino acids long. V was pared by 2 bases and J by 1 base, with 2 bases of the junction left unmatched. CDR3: CATSDYGQGNTGELFF. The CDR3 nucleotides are TGTGCCACCAGTGATTATGGACAGGGGAACACCGGGGAGCTGTTTTTT.

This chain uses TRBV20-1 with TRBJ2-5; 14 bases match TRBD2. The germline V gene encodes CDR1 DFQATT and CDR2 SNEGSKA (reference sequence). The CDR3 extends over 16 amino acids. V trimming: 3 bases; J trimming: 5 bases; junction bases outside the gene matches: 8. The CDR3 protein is CSASPGLAGVQETQYF. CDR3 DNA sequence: TGCAGTGCTAGTCCGGGACTAGCGGGAGTCCAGGAGACCCAGTACTTC.

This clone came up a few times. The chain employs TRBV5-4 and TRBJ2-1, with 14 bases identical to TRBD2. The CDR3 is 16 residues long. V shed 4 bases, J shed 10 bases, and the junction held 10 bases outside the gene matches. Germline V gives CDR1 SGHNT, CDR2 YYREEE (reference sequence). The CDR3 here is CASSPGLAGADWEQFF. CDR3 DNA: TGTGCCAGCAGCCCGGGACTAGCGGGGGCGGACTGGGAGCAGTTCTTC.